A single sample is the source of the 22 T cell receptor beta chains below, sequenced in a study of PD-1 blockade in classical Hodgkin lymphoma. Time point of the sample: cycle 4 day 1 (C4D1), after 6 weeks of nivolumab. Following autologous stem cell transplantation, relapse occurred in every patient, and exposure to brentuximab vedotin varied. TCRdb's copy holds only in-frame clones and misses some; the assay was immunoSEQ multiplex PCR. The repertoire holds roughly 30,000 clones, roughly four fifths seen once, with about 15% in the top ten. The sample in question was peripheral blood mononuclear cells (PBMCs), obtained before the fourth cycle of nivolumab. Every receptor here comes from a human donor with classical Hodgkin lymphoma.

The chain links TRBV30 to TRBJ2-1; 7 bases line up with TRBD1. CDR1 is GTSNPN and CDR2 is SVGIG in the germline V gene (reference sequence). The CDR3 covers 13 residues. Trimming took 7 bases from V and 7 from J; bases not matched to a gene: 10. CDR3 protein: CASDRVLWNEQFF. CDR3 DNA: TGTGCCTCAGACAGGGTTTTGTGGAATGAGCAGTTCTTC. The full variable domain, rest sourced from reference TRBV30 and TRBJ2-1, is SQTIHQWPATLVQPVGSPLSLECTVEGTSNPNLYWYRQAAGRGLQLLFYSVGIGQISSEVPQNLSASRPQDRQFILSSKKLLLSDSGFYLCASDRVLWNEQFFGPGTRLTVL.

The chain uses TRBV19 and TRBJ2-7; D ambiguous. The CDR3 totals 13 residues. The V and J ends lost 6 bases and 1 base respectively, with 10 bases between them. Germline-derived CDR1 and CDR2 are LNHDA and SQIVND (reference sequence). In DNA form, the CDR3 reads TGTGCCAGTAGGGAGAAAGGTTCCTACGAGCAGTACTTC. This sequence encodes CASREKGSYEQYF.

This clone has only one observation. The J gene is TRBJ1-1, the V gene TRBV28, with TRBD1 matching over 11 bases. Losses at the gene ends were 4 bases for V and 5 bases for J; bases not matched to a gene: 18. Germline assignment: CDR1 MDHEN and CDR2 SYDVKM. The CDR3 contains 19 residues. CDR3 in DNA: TGTGCCAGCAGTTCAAGCCCGTCGAGGACAGGGGGCTCATGGACTGAAGCTTTCTTT. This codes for CASSSSPSRTGGSWTEAFF.

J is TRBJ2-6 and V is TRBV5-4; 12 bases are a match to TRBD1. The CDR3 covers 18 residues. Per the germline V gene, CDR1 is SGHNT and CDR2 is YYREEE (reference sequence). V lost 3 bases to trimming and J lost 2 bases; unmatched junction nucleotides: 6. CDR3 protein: CASSSRDRGRAGANVLTF. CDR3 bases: TGTGCCAGCAGCTCCCGGGACAGGGGGCGGGCTGGGGCCAACGTCCTGACTTTC.

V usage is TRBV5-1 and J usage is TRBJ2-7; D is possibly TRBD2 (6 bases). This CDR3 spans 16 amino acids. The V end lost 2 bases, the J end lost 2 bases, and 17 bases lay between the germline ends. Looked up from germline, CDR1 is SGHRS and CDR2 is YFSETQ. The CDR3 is CASSLLLTSGAYEQYF. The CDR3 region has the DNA TGCGCCAGCAGCTTACTTTTGACTAGTGGGGCCTACGAGCAGTACTTC.

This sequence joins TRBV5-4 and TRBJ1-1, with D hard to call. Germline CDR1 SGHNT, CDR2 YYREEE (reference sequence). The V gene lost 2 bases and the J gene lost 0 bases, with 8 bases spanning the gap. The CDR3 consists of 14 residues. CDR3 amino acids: CASSLKRMNTEAFF. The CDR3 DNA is TGTGCCAGCAGCTTAAAACGAATGAACACTGAAGCTTTCTTT.

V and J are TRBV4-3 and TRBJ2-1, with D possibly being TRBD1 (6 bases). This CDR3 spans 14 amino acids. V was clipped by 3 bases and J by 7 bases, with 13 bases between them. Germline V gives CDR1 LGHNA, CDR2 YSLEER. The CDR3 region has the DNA TGCGCCAGCAGCCATTCATCCCAGGGGAATGAGCAGTTCTTC. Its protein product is CASSHSSQGNEQFF.

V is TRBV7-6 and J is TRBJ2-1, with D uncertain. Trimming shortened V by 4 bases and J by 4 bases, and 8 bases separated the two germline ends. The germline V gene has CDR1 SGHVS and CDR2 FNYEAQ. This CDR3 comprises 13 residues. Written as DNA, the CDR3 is TGTGCCAGCAGCTCCAGCGCTTACAATGAGCAGTTCTTC. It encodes CASSSSAYNEQFF. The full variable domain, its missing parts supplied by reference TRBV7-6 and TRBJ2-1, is GAGVSQSPRYKVTKRGQDVALRCDPISGHVSLYWYRQALGQGPEFLTYFNYEAQQDKSGLPNDRFSAERPEGSISTLTIQRTEQRDSAMYRCASSSSAYNEQFFGPGTRLTVL.

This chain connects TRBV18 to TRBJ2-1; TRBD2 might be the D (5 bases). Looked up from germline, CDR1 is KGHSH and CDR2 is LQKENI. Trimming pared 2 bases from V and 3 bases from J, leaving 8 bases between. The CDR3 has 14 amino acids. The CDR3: CASSPSGIYNEQFF. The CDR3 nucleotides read TGTGCCAGCTCACCATCGGGGATCTACAATGAGCAGTTCTTC.

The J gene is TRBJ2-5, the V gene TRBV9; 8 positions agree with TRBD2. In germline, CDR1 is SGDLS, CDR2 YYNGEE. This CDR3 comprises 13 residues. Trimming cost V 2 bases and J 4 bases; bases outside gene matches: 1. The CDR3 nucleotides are TGTGCCAGCAGCGTCCGGGGGGGAGAGACCCAGTACTTC. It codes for CASSVRGGETQYF.

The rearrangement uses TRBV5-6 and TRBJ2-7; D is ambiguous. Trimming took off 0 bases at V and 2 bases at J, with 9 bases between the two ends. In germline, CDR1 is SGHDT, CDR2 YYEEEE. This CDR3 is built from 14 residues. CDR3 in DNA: TGTGCCAGCAGCTTGGGGCCCAGAGCCTACGAGCAGTACGTC. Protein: CASSLGPRAYEQYV.

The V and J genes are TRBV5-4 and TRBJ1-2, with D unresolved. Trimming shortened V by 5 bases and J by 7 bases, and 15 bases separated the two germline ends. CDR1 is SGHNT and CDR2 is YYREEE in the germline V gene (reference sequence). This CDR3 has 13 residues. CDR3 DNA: TGTGCCAGCAGTCTGAGTAGAGGTCCTGGCTACACCTTC. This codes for CASSLSRGPGYTF. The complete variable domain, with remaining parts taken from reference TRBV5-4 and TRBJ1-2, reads ETGVTQSPTHLIKTRGQQVTLRCSSQSGHNTVSWYQQALGQGPQFIFQYYREEENGRGNFPPRFSGLQFPNYSSELNVNALELDDSALYLCASSLSRGPGYTFGSGTRLTVV.

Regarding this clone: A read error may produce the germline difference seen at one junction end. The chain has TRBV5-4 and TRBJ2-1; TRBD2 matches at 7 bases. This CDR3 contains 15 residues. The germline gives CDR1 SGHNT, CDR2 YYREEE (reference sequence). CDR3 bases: TGTGCCAGCACCTTGGGAGGGCATTTGAACAATGAGCAGTTCTTC. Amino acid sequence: CASTLGGHLNNEQFF.

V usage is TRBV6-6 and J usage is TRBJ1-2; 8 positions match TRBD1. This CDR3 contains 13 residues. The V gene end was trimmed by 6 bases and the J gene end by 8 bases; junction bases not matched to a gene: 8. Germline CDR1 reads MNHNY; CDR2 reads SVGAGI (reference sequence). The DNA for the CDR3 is TGTGCCAGCAGCCCTGGACAGGGTGGCGGCTACACCTTC. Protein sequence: CASSPGQGGGYTF.

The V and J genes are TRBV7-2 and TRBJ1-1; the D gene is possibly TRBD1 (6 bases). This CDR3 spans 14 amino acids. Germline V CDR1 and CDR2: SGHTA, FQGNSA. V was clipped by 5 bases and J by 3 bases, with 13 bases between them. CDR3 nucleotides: TGTGCCAGCAGCCAACAGGGAGGGGACACTGAAGCTTTCTTT. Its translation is CASSQQGGDTEAFF.

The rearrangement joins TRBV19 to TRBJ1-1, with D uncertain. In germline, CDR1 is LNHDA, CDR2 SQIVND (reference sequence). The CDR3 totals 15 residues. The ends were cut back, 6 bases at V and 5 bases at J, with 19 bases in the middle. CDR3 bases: TGTGCCAGTAGCCTCACCGGGGTTGAGAGGACTGAAGCTTTCTTT. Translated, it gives CASSLTGVERTEAFF.

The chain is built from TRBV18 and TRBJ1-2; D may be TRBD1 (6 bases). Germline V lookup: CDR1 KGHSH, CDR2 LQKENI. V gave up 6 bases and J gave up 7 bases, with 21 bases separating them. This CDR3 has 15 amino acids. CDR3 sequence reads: CASSLRDIRGGGYTF. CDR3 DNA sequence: TGTGCCAGCTCTCTCCGGGACATAAGAGGGGGTGGCTACACCTTC.

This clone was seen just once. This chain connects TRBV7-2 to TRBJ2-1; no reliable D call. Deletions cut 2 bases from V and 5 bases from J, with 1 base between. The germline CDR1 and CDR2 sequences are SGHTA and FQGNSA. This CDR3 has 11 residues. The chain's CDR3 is CASSLNNEQFF. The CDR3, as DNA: TGTGCCAGCAGCTTAAACAATGAGCAGTTCTTC.

The CDR3 DNA follows: TGCGCCAGCAGCCATCCTAGCGGGAGCTACAATGAGCAGTTCTTC. It translates to CASSHPSGSYNEQFF. The chain joins TRBV4-1 to TRBJ2-1, with TRBD2 matching 10 bases. CDR3 length: 15 residues. The junction had 2 bases not matched to a gene; V was cut back by 3 bases and J by 3 bases. The germline V gene has CDR1 MGHRA and CDR2 YSYEKL.

The CDR3 is CASSQVWLKNYGYTF. The CDR3 DNA reads as TGCGCCAGCAGCCAAGTTTGGCTGAAGAACTATGGCTACACCTTC. V gene TRBV4-1 combines with J gene TRBJ1-2; D call uncertain. This CDR3 is built from 15 residues. V was shortened by 1 base and J by 2 bases, with 11 bases between the two germline ends. CDR1 and CDR2 from the germline V gene are MGHRA and YSYEKL.

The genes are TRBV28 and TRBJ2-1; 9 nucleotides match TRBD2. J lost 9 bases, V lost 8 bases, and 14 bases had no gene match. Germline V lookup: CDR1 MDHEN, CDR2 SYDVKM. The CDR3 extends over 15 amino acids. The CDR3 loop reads CASRPWLAGKGEQFF. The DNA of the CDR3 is TGTGCCAGCCGACCCTGGCTAGCGGGAAAGGGTGAGCAGTTCTTC.

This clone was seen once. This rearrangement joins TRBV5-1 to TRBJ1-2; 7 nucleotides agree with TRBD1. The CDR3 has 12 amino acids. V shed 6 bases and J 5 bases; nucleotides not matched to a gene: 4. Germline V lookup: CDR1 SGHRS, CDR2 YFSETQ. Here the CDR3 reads CASTDRLYGYTF. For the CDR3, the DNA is TGCGCCAGCACGGACAGGCTTTATGGCTACACCTTC.